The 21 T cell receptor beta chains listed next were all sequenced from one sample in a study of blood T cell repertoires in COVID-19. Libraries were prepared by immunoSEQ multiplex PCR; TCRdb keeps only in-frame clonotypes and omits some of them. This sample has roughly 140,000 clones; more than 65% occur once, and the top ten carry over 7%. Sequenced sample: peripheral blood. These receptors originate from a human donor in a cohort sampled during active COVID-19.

CDR3 sequence: CASSQDKASGGYQETQYF. DNA for the CDR3: TGTGCCAGCAGCCAAGACAAGGCGAGCGGGGGATACCAAGAGACCCAGTACTTC. The chain employs TRBV3-1 (or the pseudogene TRBV3-2) and TRBJ2-5; 8 bases match TRBD2. The length of the CDR3 is 18 residues. Germline V gives CDR1 LGHDT, CDR2 YNNKEL (reference sequence). J lost 0 bases, V lost 0 bases, and 9 bases had no gene match.

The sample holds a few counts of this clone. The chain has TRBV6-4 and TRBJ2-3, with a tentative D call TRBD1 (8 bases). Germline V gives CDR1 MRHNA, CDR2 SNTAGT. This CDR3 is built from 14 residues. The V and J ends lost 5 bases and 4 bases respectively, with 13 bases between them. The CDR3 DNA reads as TGTGCCAGCAGTTGGACAGGGAGGGCAGATACGCAGTATTTT. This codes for CASSWTGRADTQYF.

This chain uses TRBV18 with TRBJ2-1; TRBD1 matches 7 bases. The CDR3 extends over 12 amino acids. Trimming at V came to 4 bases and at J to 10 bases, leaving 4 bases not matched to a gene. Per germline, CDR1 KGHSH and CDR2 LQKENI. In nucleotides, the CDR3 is TGTGCCAGCTCACACGAAGGGGGCGAGCAGTTCTTC. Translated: CASSHEGGEQFF.

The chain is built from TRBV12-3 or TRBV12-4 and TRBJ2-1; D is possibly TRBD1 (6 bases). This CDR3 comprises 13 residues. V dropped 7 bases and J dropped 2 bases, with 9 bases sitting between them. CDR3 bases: TGTGCCAGCACCGGGACAACCTACAATGAGCAGTTCTTC. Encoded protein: CASTGTTYNEQFF.

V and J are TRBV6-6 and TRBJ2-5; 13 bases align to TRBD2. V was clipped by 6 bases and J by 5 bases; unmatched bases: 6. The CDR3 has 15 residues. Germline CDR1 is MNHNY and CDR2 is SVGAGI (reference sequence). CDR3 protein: CASRAGTSGTETQYF. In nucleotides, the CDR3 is TGTGCCAGCAGAGCCGGGACTAGCGGGACGGAGACCCAGTACTTC.

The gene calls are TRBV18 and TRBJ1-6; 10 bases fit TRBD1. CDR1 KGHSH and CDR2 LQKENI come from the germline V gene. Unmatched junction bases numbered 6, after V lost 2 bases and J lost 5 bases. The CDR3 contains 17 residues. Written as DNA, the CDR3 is TGTGCCAGCTCACCAATTGGACAGGGGGGAAATAATTCACCCCTCCACTTT. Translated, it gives CASSPIGQGGNNSPLHF.

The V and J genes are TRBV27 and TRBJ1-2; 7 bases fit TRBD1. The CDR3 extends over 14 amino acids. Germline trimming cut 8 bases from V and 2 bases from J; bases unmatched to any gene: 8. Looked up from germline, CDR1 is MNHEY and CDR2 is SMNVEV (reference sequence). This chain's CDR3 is CASGYRGRNYGYTF. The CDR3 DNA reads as TGTGCCAGCGGCTACAGGGGTCGGAACTATGGCTACACCTTC.

The CDR3 DNA reads as TGTGCCAGCAGTGGGACAGGGGGGGTAGTACCCCTCCACTTT. As protein: CASSGTGGVVPLHF. The chain couples TRBV6-2 or TRBV6-3 to TRBJ1-6; 11 nucleotides agree with TRBD1. Germline V gene lookup returns CDR1 MNHEY and CDR2 SVGEGT. CDR3 length: 14 residues. J was trimmed by 12 bases and V by 5 bases; bases with no gene match: 6.

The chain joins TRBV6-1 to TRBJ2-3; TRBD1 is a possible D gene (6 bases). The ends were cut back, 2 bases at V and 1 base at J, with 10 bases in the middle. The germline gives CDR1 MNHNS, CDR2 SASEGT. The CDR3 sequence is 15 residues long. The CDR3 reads CASSEQGWGTDTQYF. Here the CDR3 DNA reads TGTGCCAGCAGTGAACAGGGGTGGGGCACAGATACGCAGTATTTT.

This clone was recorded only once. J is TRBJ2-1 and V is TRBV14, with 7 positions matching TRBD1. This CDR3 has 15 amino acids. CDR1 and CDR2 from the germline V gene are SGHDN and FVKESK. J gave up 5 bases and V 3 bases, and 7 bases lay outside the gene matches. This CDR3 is CASSHRQGFNNEQFF. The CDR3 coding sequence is TGTGCCAGCAGCCACCGACAGGGTTTTAACAATGAGCAGTTCTTC.

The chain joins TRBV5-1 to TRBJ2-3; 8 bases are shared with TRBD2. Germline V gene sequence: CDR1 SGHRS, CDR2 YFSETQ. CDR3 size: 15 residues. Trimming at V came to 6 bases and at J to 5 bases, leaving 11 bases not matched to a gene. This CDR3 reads CASMSGRGAGDTQYF. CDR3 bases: TGCGCCAGCATGTCAGGGCGGGGGGCAGGAGATACGCAGTATTTT.

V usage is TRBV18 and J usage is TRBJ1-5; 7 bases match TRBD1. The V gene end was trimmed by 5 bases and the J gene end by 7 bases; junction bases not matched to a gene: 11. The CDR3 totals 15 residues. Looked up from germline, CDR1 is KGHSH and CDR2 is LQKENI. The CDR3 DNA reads TGTGCCAGCTCAGAGAGACAGGGCAATGTACAGCCCCAGCATTTT. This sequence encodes CASSERQGNVQPQHF.

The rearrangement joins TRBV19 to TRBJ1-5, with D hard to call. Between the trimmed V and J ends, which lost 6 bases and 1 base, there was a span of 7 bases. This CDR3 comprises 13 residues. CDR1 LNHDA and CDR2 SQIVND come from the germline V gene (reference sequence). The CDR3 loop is CASREESNQPQHF. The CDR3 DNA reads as TGTGCCAGTAGAGAGGAGAGCAATCAGCCCCAGCATTTT.

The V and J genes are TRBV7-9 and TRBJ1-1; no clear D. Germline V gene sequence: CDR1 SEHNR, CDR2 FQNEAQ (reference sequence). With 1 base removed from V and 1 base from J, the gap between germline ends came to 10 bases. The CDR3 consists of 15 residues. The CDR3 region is CASSLGFRSNTEAFF. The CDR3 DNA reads TGTGCCAGCAGCTTAGGGTTCAGGTCGAACACTGAAGCTTTCTTT.

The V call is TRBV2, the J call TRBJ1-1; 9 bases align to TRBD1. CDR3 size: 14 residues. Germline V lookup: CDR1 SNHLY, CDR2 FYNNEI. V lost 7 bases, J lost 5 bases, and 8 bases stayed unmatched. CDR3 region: CASKGTGGNTEAFF. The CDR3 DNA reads TGTGCCAGCAAAGGCACAGGGGGCAATACTGAAGCTTTCTTT.

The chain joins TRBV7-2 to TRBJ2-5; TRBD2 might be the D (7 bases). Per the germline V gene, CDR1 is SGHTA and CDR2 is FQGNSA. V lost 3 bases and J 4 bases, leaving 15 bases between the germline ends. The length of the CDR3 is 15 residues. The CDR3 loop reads CASSFSGGAGETQYF. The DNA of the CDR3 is TGTGCCAGCAGCTTTTCTGGGGGGGCCGGAGAGACCCAGTACTTC. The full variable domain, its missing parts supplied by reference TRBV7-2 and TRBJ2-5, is GAGVSQSPSNKVTEKGKDVELRCDPISGHTALYWYRQSLGQGLEFLIYFQGNSAPDKSGLPSDRFSAERTGGSVSTLTIQRTQQEDSAVYLCASSFSGGAGETQYFGPGTRLLVL.

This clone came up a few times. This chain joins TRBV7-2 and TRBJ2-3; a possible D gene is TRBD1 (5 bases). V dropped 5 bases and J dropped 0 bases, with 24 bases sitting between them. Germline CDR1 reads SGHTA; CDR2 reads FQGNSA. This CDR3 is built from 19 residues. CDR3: CASSRRPRMGRTSTDTQYF. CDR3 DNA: TGTGCCAGCAGCCGGAGACCCCGGATGGGGCGAACTAGCACAGATACGCAGTATTTT.

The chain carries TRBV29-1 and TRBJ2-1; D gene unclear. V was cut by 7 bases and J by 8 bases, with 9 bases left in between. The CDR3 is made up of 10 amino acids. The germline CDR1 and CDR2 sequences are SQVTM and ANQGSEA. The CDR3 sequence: CSGTNDEQFF. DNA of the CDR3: TGCAGCGGAACTAACGATGAGCAGTTCTTC.

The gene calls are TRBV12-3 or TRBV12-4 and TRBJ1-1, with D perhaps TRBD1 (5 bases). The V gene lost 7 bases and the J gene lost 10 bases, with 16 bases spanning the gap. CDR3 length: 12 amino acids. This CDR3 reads CASTRAGWGAFF. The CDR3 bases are TGTGCCAGCACCAGGGCGGGGTGGGGAGCTTTCTTT.

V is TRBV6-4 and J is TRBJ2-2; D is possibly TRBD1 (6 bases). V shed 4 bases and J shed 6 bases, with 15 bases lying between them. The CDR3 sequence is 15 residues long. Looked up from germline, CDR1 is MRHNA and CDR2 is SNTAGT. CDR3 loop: CASSAESGVAGELFF. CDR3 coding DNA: TGTGCCAGCAGTGCCGAATCAGGGGTTGCCGGGGAGCTGTTTTTT.

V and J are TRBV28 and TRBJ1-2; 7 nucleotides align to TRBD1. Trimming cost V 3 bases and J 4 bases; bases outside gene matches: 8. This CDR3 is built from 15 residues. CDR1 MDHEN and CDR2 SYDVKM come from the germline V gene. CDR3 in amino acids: CASSFQRTGFYGYTF. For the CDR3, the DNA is TGTGCCAGCAGTTTTCAAAGGACAGGCTTCTATGGCTACACCTTC.